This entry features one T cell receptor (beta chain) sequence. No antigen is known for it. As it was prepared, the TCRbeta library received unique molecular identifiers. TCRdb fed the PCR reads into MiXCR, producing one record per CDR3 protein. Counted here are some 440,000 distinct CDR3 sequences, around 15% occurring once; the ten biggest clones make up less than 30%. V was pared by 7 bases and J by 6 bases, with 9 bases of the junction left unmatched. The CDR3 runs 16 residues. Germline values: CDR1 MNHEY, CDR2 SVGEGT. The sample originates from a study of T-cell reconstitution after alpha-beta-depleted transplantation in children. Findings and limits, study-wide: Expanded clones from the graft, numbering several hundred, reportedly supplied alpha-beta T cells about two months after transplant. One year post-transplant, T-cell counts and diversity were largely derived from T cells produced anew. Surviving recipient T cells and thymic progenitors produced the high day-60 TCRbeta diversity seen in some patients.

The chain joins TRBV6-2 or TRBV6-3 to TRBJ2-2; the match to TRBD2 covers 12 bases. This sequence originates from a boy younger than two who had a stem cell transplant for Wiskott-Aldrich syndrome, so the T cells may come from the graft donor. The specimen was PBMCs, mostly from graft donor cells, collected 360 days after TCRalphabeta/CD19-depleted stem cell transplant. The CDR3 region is CASTKSGTSGPGELFF. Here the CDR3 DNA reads TGTGCCAGCACCAAGTCGGGGACTAGCGGGCCCGGGGAGCTGTTTTTT.